The 20 T cell receptor beta chains given below trace back to one sample, sequenced in a study of blood T cell repertoires in COVID-19. The repertoire was sequenced with immunoSEQ multiplex PCR; TCRdb's copy has only in-frame clones and lacks some. Here the sample spans 150,000 or so clones, 60% to 80% being singletons. Sequences were obtained from peripheral blood. The receptors here all came from a woman aged 45-60 years with active or convalescent COVID-19.

This clone has only one observation. This sequence joins TRBV21-1 and TRBJ1-1. TRBV21-1 has pseudogene status. This CDR3 spans 15 amino acids. For the CDR3, the DNA is TGTGCCAGCAGCAAAGTGCGGGTAGGGAACACTGAAGCTTTCTTT. It translates to CASSKVRVGNTEAFF.

The V and J genes are TRBV18 and TRBJ2-3; no definite D call. This CDR3 has 15 residues. The V gene's germline CDR1 is KGHSH and CDR2 LQKENI. Deletions cut 2 bases from V and 3 bases from J, with 12 bases between. The CDR3: CASSPLPSGTDTQYF. In DNA form, the CDR3 reads TGTGCCAGCTCACCATTGCCTAGTGGAACAGATACGCAGTATTTT.

The chain links TRBV9 to TRBJ1-1; D gene unclear. The germline CDR1 and CDR2 sequences are SGDLS and YYNGEE. The CDR3 covers 15 residues. V was trimmed by 0 bases and J by 0 bases, leaving 9 bases between them. The CDR3 is CASSVGPGVNTEAFF. In DNA, the CDR3 is TGTGCCAGCAGCGTAGGGCCCGGGGTGAACACTGAAGCTTTCTTT.

The V gene is TRBV6-5, the J gene TRBJ1-2; TRBD1 aligns across 10 bases. Germline values: CDR1 MNHEY, CDR2 SVGAGI. Trimming cost V 2 bases and J 3 bases; bases outside gene matches: 6. The CDR3 consists of 16 residues. CDR3: CASSYQGQGQDYGYTF. In DNA form, the CDR3 reads TGTGCCAGCAGTTACCAGGGACAGGGGCAGGACTATGGCTACACCTTC.

CDR3 in DNA: TGTGCCAGCAGTTACTCGTCGGGGGGGTCTAATGAAAAACTGTTTTTT. Its protein is CASSYSSGGSNEKLFF. The J gene is TRBJ1-4, the V gene TRBV6-5, with a tentative D call TRBD1 (5 bases). The V gene's germline CDR1 is MNHEY and CDR2 SVGAGI. V dropped 0 bases and J dropped 3 bases, with 11 bases sitting between them. CDR3 length: 16 residues.

The CDR3 DNA sequence: TGTGCCAGCAACGCACAGGGGACGGGAAACACCATATATTTT. This encodes CASNAQGTGNTIYF. This chain links TRBV3-1 (or the pseudogene TRBV3-2) with TRBJ1-3; TRBD1 aligns across 7 bases. Germline CDR1 LGHDT, CDR2 YNNKEL (reference sequence). J was trimmed by 4 bases and V by 7 bases; bases with no gene match: 7. The CDR3 runs 14 residues.

This clone was picked up one time. The V and J genes are TRBV4-2 and TRBJ2-7, with TRBD1 as a possible D gene (6 bases). The length of the CDR3 is 15 residues. Looked up from germline, CDR1 is LGHNA and CDR2 is YNFKEQ. The ends were cut back, 4 bases at V and 0 bases at J, with 13 bases in the middle. The CDR3 loop reads CASSRGQGGSYEQYF. CDR3 coding DNA: TGTGCCAGCAGCCGGGGACAAGGGGGCTCCTACGAGCAGTACTTC.

The chain combines TRBV5-8 with TRBJ2-1; 8 nucleotides agree with TRBD2. The V gene's germline CDR1 is SGHTS and CDR2 YDEGEE. V lost 0 bases to trimming and J lost 0 bases; unmatched junction nucleotides: 8. This CDR3 region has 18 residues. CDR3 in amino acids: CASSLVAGGQSSYNEQFF. In DNA form, the CDR3 reads TGTGCCAGCAGCTTGGTTGCGGGAGGCCAAAGCTCCTACAATGAGCAGTTCTTC.

The chain has TRBV6-2 or TRBV6-3 and TRBJ1-4; 7 nucleotides line up with TRBD1. Looked up from germline, CDR1 is MNHEY and CDR2 is SVGEGT. This CDR3 has 15 amino acids. The trim removed 6 bases at V and 10 bases at J, leaving 14 bases unmatched. The CDR3 coding sequence is TGTGCCAGCAGCTTACCCGGGACAGCCTCGAGAAAACTGTTTTTT. Translation: CASSLPGTASRKLFF.

This chain links TRBV2 with TRBJ1-5; D ambiguous. Germline V gene lookup returns CDR1 SNHLY and CDR2 FYNNEI. V was trimmed by 4 bases and J by 2 bases, leaving 12 bases between them. The CDR3 is made up of 15 amino acids. The CDR3 protein is CASSVAGSRNQPQHF. DNA for the CDR3: TGTGCCAGCAGTGTGGCGGGATCGCGCAATCAGCCCCAGCATTTT.

The chain couples TRBV13 to TRBJ1-3; a possible D gene is TRBD1 (6 bases). CDR1 PRHDT and CDR2 FYEKMQ come from the germline V gene (reference sequence). The CDR3 totals 15 residues. V was shortened by 6 bases and J by 8 bases, with 20 bases between the two germline ends. The chain's CDR3 is CASRAQGQRLDTIYF. Written as DNA, the CDR3 is TGTGCCAGCAGGGCCCAGGGGCAGCGGTTGGACACCATATATTTT.

V gene TRBV11-1 combines with J gene TRBJ1-1; no firm D call. Germline CDR1 reads SGHAT; CDR2 reads FQDESV (reference sequence). The CDR3 totals 15 residues. Trimming left V 0 bases short and J 2 bases short, with 10 bases between. CDR3 amino acids: CASSLARSVNTEAFF. The CDR3 bases are TGTGCCAGCAGCTTAGCCCGTTCCGTTAACACTGAAGCTTTCTTT.

The V and J genes are TRBV9 and TRBJ2-7; 8 bases align to TRBD1. The CDR3 runs to 15 residues. Germline assignment: CDR1 SGDLS and CDR2 YYNGEE. The junction had 7 bases not matched to a gene; V was cut back by 3 bases and J by 2 bases. This CDR3 reads CASSDGQGPAYEQYF. The CDR3 DNA sequence: TGTGCCAGCAGCGATGGACAGGGCCCAGCCTACGAGCAGTACTTC.

In its sample, this clone was seen a few times. The V call is TRBV2, the J call TRBJ1-4; TRBD1 matches 7 bases. V gave up 1 base and J gave up 8 bases; unmatched junction bases: 4. CDR1 and CDR2 (germline): SNHLY, FYNNEI. The CDR3 has 14 residues. The CDR3 spells CASSEGQGSEKLFF. Written as DNA, the CDR3 is TGTGCCAGCAGTGAAGGACAGGGATCAGAAAAACTGTTTTTT.

This clone was seen more than once but under ten times. The chain combines TRBV11-2 with TRBJ2-1; tentatively, D is TRBD2 (7 bases). V lost 3 bases and J lost 2, with 11 bases in between. This CDR3 is built from 15 residues. Germline V lookup: CDR1 SGHAT, CDR2 FQNNGV. CDR3 bases: TGTGCCAGCAGCTTGGGGGGGCCCACCTACAATGAGCAGTTCTTC. Translated: CASSLGGPTYNEQFF.

J is TRBJ1-6 and V is TRBV5-1, with TRBD1 identical over 7 bases. The germline CDR1 and CDR2 sequences are SGHRS and YFSETQ. This CDR3 has 15 amino acids. V gave up 4 bases and J gave up 3 bases; unmatched junction bases: 4. Here the CDR3 DNA reads TGCGCCAGCAGCGCGAACAGGGGCTATAATTCACCCCTCCACTTT. This translates into CASSANRGYNSPLHF.

The chain couples TRBV19 to TRBJ1-4, with a tentative D call TRBD1 (6 bases). Between the trimmed V and J ends, which lost 3 bases and 4 bases, there was a span of 12 bases. The CDR3 spans 15 residues. Germline V gene lookup returns CDR1 LNHDA and CDR2 SQIVND (reference sequence). In DNA, the CDR3 is TGTGCCAGTAGTATCATGAAGGGGGTTAATGAAAAACTGTTTTTT. As protein: CASSIMKGVNEKLFF.

The chain combines TRBV11-2 with TRBJ1-1, with 8 bases lining up with TRBD1. This CDR3 has 16 amino acids. The trim removed 0 bases at V and 5 bases at J, leaving 8 bases unmatched. Germline loops: CDR1 SGHAT, CDR2 FQNNGV. The CDR3 nucleotides read TGTGCCAGCAGCTTAGAAAGCCAGGGGGCTCGGACTGAAGCTTTCTTT. The encoded protein is CASSLESQGARTEAFF.

This clone was recorded a few times. This CDR3 reads CASSFQGFRTEAFF. The CDR3 nucleotides are TGTGCCAGCAGTTTTCAGGGGTTCAGAACTGAAGCTTTCTTT. The chain carries TRBV6-5 and TRBJ1-1; D possibly corresponds to TRBD1 (6 bases). The V end was cut by 4 bases, the J end by 5 bases, with 14 bases between. CDR1 and CDR2 from the germline V gene are MNHEY and SVGAGI. CDR3 length: 14 amino acids.

This clone was detected once. The V gene is TRBV15, the J gene TRBJ2-1; the match to TRBD1 covers 8 bases. Trimming took 3 bases from V and 7 from J; bases not matched to a gene: 5. The CDR3 consists of 14 residues. From germline, CDR1 is LNHNV and CDR2 YYDKDF (reference sequence). The DNA for the CDR3 is TGTGCCACCAGCAGTGACAGGGGAAGTAATGAGCAGTTCTTC. Its protein product is CATSSDRGSNEQFF. Using reference TRBV15 and TRBJ2-1 for the parts outside the CDR3, the full variable domain is DAMVIQNPRYQVTQFGKPVTLSCSQTLNHNVMYWYQQKSSQAPKLLFHYYDKDFNNEADTPDNFQSRRPNTSFCFLDIRSPGLGDTAMYLCATSSDRGSNEQFFGPGTRLTVL.